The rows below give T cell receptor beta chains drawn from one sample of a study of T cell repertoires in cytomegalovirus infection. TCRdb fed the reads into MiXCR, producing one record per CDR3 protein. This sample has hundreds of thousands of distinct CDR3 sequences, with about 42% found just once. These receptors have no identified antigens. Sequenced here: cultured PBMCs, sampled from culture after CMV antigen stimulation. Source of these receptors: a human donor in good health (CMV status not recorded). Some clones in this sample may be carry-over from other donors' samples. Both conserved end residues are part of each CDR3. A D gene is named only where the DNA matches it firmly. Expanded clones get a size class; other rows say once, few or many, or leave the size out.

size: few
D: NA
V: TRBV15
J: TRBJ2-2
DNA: TGTGCCACCAGCAAGTTCCGGGCTACCAAGGCCGGGGAGCTGTTTTTT
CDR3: CATSKFRATKAGELFF

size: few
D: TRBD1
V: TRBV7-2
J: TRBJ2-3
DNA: TGTGCCAGCAGCCCTCAGGGGGCCGCAGATACGCAGTATTTT
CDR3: CASSPQGAADTQYF

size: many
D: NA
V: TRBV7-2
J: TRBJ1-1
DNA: TGTGCCAGCAGCTTGGAACGTGGGGCTGAAGCTTTCTTT
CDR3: CASSLERGAEAFF

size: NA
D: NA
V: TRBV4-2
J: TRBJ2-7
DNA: TGTGCCAGCAGCCAAGGTGGGGGGGCAGTCTACGAGCAGTACTTC
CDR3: CASSQGGGAVYEQYF

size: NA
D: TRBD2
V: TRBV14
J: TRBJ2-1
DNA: TGTGCCAGCAGCCCCTCTCGTAGCGATGCTAGCGGGAGGTTCCTACTATCTGCTTACAATGAGCAGTTCTTC
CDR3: CASSPSRSDASGRFLLSAYNEQFF

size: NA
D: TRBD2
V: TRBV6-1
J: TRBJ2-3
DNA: TGTGCCAGCACCGCCAGCTCGAGCGGGGGGTCCACAGATACGCAGTATTTT
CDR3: CASTASSSGGSTDTQYF

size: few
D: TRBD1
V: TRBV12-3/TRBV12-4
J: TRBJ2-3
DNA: TGTGCCAGCAGACGACAGGGTGCAGATACGCAGTATTTT
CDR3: CASRRQGADTQYF

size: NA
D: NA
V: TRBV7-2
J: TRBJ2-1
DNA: TGTGCCAGCAGCTACGGCGGCTCCTGTAAGGTTCAGTTCTTC
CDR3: CASSYGGSCKVQFF

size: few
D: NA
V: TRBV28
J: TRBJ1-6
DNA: TGTGCCAGCCTCTGGGGGCGCACGGGAAATTCACCCCTCCACTTT
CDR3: CASLWGRTGNSPLHF

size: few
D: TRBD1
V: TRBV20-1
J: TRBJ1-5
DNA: TGCAGTGCTAACCGGGGACAGGCTCTCGGTCAGCCCCAGCATTTT
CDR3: CSANRGQALGQPQHF

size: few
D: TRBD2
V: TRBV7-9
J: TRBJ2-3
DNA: TGTGCCAGCAGCTTAGCGCACGGCGGTAGCGGGAGCCGGAGTGATACGCAGTATTTT
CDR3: CASSLAHGGSGSRSDTQYF

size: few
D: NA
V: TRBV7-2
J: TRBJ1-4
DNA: TGTGCCAGCAGCTTAAGGGCGCGTACTAATGAAAAACTGTTTTTT
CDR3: CASSLRARTNEKLFF

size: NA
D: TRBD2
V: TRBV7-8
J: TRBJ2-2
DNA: TGTGCCACCAGCGGGGGTTGGGGTAGCGACACCGGGGAGCTGTTTTTT
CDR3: CATSGGWGSDTGELFF

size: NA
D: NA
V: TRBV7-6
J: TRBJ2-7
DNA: TGTGCCAGCAGCTCTCATTGGGGGGGCAATGGCGAGCAGTACTTC
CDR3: CASSSHWGGNGEQYF

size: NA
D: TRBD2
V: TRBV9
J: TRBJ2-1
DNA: TGTGCCAGCAGCGTAAGACTGTCGGGGACTAGTCAATCGAATGAGCAGTTCTTC
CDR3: CASSVRLSGTSQSNEQFF

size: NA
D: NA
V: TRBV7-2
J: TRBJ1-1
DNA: TGTGCCAGCAACGTACGGGGGGCGGAAACTGAAGCTTTCTTT
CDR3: CASNVRGAETEAFF

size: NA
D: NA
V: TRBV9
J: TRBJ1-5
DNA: TGTGCCAGCAGCCCCGAGGAGGGCAGTTCCAGCTGGGCCCAGCATTTT
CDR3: CASSPEEGSSSWAQHF

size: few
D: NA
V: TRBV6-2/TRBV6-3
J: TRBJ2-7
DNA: TGTGCCAGCAGTTACACCTCGGGACCGCCGGTGGGCTTC
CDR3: CASSYTSGPPVGF

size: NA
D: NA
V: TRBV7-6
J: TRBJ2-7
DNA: TGTGCCAGCAGCACATCACAGGGAGGCTACGAGCAGTACTTC
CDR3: CASSTSQGGYEQYF

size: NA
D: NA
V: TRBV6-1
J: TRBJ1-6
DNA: TGTGCCAGCAGTGAAGCGGGACTCTATAATTCACCCCTCCACTTT
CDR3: CASSEAGLYNSPLHF

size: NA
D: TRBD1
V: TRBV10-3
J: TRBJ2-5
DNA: TGTGCCATTCAAGACAGGGGTGAGACCCAGTACTTC
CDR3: CAIQDRGETQYF

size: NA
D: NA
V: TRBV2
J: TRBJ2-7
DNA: TGTGCCAGCAGTGAACTGACACCCTACGAGCAGTACTTC
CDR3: CASSELTPYEQYF

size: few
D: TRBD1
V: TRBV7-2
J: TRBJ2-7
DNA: TGTGCCAGCAGCCCAAATTCAGGGGGCGACGAGCAGTACTTC
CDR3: CASSPNSGGDEQYF

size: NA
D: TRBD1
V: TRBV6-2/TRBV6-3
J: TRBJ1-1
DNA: TGTGCCAGCAGCTTCGACAGGGCCTTGTGGGACACTGAAGCTTTCTTT
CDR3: CASSFDRALWDTEAFF

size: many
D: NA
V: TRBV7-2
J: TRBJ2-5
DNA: TGTGCCAGCAGCCCGCGGAGGGTACGAGAAGAGACCCAGTACTTC
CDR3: CASSPRRVREETQYF

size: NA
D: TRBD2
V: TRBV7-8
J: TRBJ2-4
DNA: TGTGCCAGCAGTCGCCCCCGGACTAGCGGGGAAAACATTCAGTACTTC
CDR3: CASSRPRTSGENIQYF

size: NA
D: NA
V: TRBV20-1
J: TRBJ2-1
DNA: TGCAGTGCTAGTGGGTATGAGCAGTTCTTC
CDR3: CSASGYEQFF

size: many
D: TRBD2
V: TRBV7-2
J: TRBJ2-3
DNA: TGTGCCAGCAGCTTGGGACTAGCGTCCGATACGCAGTATTTT
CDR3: CASSLGLASDTQYF

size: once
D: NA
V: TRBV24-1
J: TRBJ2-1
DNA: TGTGCCACCAGTGATGCACCAGGTGCTATTCGTGAGCAGTTCTTC
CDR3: CATSDAPGAIREQFF

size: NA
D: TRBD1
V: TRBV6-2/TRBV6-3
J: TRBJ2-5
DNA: TGTGCCAGCAGAGACAGGGGTGCAGGGGAGACCCAGTACTTC
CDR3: CASRDRGAGETQYF

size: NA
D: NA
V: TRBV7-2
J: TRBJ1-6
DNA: TGTGCCAGCAGCCCACAGTGGAGCTCCTATAATTCACCCCTCCACTTT
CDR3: CASSPQWSSYNSPLHF

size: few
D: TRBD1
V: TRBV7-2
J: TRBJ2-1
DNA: TGTGCCAGCAGCTTAATGGGCAGGGGGTCATACAATGAGCAGTTCTTC
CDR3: CASSLMGRGSYNEQFF

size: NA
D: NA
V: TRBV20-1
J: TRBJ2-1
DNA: TGCAGTGCCCCCGGCCGACTAGACAACAATGAGCAGTTCTTC
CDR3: CSAPGRLDNNEQFF

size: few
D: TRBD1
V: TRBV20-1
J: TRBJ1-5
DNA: TGCAGTGCTAGAGAAATAAATGACAGGGACCCCTATAGCAATCAGCCCCAGCATTTT
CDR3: CSAREINDRDPYSNQPQHF

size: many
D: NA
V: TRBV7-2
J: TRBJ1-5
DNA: TGTGCCAGCAGCTTAGGGTCAGTAACGGGTCAGCCCCAGCATTTT
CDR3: CASSLGSVTGQPQHF

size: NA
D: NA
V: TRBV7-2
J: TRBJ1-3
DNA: TGTGCCAGCAGCTTACAGTCCACTACCGGAAACACCATATATTTT
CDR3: CASSLQSTTGNTIYF

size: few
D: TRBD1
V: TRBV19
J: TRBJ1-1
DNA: TGTGCCAGTAGTCCGGGACAGGGTGGCACTGAAGCTTTCTTT
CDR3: CASSPGQGGTEAFF

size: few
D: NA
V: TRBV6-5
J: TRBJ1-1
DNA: TGTGCCAGCAGTTACAGTTGGCGGACTGGGTATACTGAAGCTTTCTTT
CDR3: CASSYSWRTGYTEAFF

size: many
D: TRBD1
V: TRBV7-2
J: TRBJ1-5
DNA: TGTGCCAGCAGCTTCGACAGGGATCAGCCCCAGCATTTT
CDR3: CASSFDRDQPQHF

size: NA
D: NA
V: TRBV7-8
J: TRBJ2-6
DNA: TGTGCCAGCAGAAAACCATTGTGGCAGGGGTATCCTGGGGCCAACGTCCTGACTTTC
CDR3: CASRKPLWQGYPGANVLTF

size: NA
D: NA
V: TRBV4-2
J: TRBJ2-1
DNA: TGTGCCAGCAGCCAAGATTCTCAGGGTGAGCAGTTCTTC
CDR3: CASSQDSQGEQFF

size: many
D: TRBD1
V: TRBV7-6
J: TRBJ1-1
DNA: TGTGCCAGCAGCCCTAGGACAGGAACCATGAACACTGAAGCTTTCTTT
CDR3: CASSPRTGTMNTEAFF

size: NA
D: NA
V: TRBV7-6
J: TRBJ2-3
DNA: TGTGCCAGCAGCTTACATAACGGAAGGGATACGCAGTATTTT
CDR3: CASSLHNGRDTQYF

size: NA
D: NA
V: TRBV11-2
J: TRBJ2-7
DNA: TGTGCCAGCAGCTTAGTTCCGGGGGCCCTCGGAGGGGACCCCTACGAGCAGTACTTC
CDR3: CASSLVPGALGGDPYEQYF

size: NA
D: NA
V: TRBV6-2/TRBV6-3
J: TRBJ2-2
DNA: TGTGCCAGCAGTTACTCGATCCATAGGAGTCCCCGCGGGACCGGGGAGCTGTTTTTT
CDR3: CASSYSIHRSPRGTGELFF

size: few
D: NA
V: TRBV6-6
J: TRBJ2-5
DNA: TGTGCCAGCAGTTACTCGAGACCGGGCCTCAGGGAGACCCAGTACTTC
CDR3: CASSYSRPGLRETQYF

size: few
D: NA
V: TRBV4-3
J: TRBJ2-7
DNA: TGCGCCAGCAGCCAAGATCTAGCCCCCTACGAGCAGTACTTC
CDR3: CASSQDLAPYEQYF

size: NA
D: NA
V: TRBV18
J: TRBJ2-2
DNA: TGTGCCAGCTCACCACCTAACGGGGAAACGACCGGGGAGCTGTTTTTT
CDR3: CASSPPNGETTGELFF

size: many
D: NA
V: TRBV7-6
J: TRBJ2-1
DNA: TGTGCCAGCAGCCTAGGAGCGGGTGCCTACAATGAGCAGTTCTTC
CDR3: CASSLGAGAYNEQFF

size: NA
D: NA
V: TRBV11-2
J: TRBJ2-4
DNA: TGTGCCAGCAGCTTAGGAGGGGATTACATTCAGTACTTC
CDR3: CASSLGGDYIQYF

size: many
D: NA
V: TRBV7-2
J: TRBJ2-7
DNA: TGTGCCAGCAGCTTAGGGTTCAGGATACTAGGGCTCGAGCAGTACTTC
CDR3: CASSLGFRILGLEQYF

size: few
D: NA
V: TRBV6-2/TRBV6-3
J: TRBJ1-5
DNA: TGTGCCAGCAGTTGGACCCGGGGGGCACATCAGCCCCAGCATTTT
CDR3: CASSWTRGAHQPQHF

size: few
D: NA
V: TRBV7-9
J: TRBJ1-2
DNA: TGTGCCAGCAGCTTAGGTGGGGACGGAGCCTATGGCTACACCTTC
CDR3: CASSLGGDGAYGYTF

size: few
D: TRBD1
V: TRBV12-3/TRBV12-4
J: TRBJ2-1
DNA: TGTGCCTGCCGGGACAGTTTATACAATGAGCAGTTCTTC
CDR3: CACRDSLYNEQFF

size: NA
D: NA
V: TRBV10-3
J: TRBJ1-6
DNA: TGTGCCATCAGTGACCGGGACGGACATAATTCACCCCTCCACTTT
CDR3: CAISDRDGHNSPLHF

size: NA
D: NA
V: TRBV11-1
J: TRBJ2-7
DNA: TGTGCCAGCAGCCCTACCTCCAACTCCCTTTACGAGCAGTACTTC
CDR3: CASSPTSNSLYEQYF